This note documents a single T cell receptor (beta chain) sequence. Its antigen is still unknown. Sequencing followed a ViraFEST assay step that expanded antigen-specific CD4+ T cells with viral peptide pools. Culture lasted around eleven days before CD4+ T cell isolation. The participants, recipients of two vaccine doses, got either BNT162b2 or mRNA-1273. About 2.1 million PBMC were placed in each well, which was supplemented with approximately 9.2 IU/ml IL-2 and about 10 ug/ml peptides. The authors replaced half the medium with IL-2 medium on days 3 and 7. The ends were cut back, 1 base at V and 7 bases at J, with 10 bases in the middle. Germline CDR1 SGHDN, CDR2 FVKESK. There are 13 residues in the CDR3. The protocol was immunoSEQ multiplex PCR, while the TCRdb copy is restricted to in-frame clones and leaves out a portion. This sample yields almost 70,000 clones, of which roughly 74% are seen a single time; approximately 1.5% belongs to the top ten.

This entry is derived from a study of vaccination effects on CD4 cells after COVID-19. Study details: Post-vaccine draws lagged the second dose by a median of 72 days.

The sample here was CD4+ T cells from PBMCs cultured with HCoV-229E spike peptides, taken after COVID-19 vaccination. The chain has TRBV14 and TRBJ1-1; D not certain. The sequence was obtained from a human donor who received a COVID-19 vaccine. Here the CDR3 DNA reads TGTGCCAGCAGCCAAGCACGCGGGATTGAAGCTTTCTTT. This gives the protein CASSQARGIEAFF. Drawing the rest from reference TRBV14 and TRBJ1-1, the complete variable domain is EAGVTQFPSHSVIEKGQTVTLRCDPISGHDNLYWYRRVMGKEIKFLLHFVKESKQDESGMPNNRFLAERTGGTYSTLKVQPAELEDSGVYFCASSQARGIEAFFGQGTRLTVV.